This TCR beta chain was captured in a study of blood T cell repertoires in COVID-19. The method was immunoSEQ multiplex PCR; TCRdb's version includes in-frame clones alone and lacks a portion of them. This table has 250,000 to 300,000 clones, more than 75% appearing once. CDR1 is ENHRY, CDR2 SYGVKD, per germline. V trimming: 6 bases; J trimming: 9 bases; junction bases outside the gene matches: 3. CDR3 length equals 12 residues. Enrolled through a virtual design, the participants were between 18 and 89 years of age and came from 24 US areas. Participants reported their clinical history, and cohort assignment relied on those reports.

Sample: PBMCs or T cells enriched from blood (not recorded which). The sequence came from a woman aged 55-69 years in a cohort exposed to, infected with or recovered from COVID-19 (not recorded which). The V and J genes are TRBV10-3 and TRBJ1-4, with TRBD1 matching over 8 bases. Written as DNA, the CDR3 is TGTGCCATCAGAGGGGACAGGCAAAAACTGTTTTTT. Translating it yields CAIRGDRQKLFF.